This TCR beta chain is from a study of blood T cell repertoires in COVID-19. The repertoire was sequenced with immunoSEQ multiplex PCR; TCRdb's copy has only in-frame clones and lacks some. This table has approximately 110,000 clones, 90% appearing once. CDR1 is MNHEY and CDR2 is SMNVEV in the germline V gene (reference sequence). V shed 5 bases and J 7 bases; nucleotides not matched to a gene: 3. The CDR3 runs to 13 residues. The specimen sequenced was peripheral blood. This receptor was identified in a woman aged 45-59 years with acute or convalescent COVID-19. The chain joins TRBV27 to TRBJ2-1; 9 bases line up with TRBD1. The CDR3 DNA reads as TGTGCCAGCAGTGGACAGGGGAGGAATGAGCAGTTCTTC. The encoded protein is CASSGQGRNEQFF.